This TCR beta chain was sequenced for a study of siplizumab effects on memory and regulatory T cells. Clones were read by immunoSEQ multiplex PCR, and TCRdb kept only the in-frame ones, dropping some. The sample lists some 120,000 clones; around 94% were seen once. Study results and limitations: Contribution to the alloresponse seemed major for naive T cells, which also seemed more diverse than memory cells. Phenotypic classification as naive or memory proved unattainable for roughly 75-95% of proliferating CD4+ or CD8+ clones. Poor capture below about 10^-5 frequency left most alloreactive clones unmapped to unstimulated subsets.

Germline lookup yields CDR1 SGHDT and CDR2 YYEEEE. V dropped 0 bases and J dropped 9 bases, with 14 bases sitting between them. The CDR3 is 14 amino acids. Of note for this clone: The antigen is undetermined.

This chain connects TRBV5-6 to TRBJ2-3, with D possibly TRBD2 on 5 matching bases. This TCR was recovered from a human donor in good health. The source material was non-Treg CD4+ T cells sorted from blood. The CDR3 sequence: CASSLVTGIRTQYF. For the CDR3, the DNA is TGTGCCAGCAGCTTGGTAACCGGGATTAGGACGCAGTATTTT.